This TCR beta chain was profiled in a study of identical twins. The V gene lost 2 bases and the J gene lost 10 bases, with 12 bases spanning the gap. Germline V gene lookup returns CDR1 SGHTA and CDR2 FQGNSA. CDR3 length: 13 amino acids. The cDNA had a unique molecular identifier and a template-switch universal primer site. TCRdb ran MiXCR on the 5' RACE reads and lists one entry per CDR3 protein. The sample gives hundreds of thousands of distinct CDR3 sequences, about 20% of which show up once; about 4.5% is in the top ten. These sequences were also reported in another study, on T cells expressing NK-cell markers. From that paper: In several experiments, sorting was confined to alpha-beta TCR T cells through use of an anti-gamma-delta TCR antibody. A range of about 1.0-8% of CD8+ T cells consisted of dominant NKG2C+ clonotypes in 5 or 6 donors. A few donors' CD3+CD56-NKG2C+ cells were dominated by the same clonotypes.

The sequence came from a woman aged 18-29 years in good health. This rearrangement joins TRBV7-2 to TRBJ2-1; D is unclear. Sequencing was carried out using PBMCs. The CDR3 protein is CASSLNSAGEQFF. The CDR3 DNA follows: TGTGCCAGCAGCTTAAACTCGGCAGGAGAGCAGTTCTTC.